The rows below give T cell receptor beta chains drawn from one sample of a study of CD8 T cells in ankylosing spondylitis. TCRdb ran MiXCR on the 5' RACE reads and lists one entry per CDR3 protein. This repertoire shows hundreds of thousands of distinct CDR3 sequences, roughly 26% found once; its top ten account for about 0.92%. The sequencing sample was made of blood, either unsorted or a sorted T cell fraction (not recorded which). The receptors come from a male donor with ankylosing spondylitis. CDR3s include the opening cysteine and the closing phenylalanine or tryptophan. The order of the fields is V gene, J gene, D gene, clone size, CDR3 DNA, CDR3 protein. D genes are given only for firm matches. The size entry is marked missing in some rows and otherwise reads once, few, many or a size class.

>TRBV3-1|TRBJ1-5|.|.
TGTGCCAGCAGCCATCGTGGAGCCGGGCCCAATCAGCCCCAGCATTTT
CASSHRGAGPNQPQHF
>TRBV3-1|TRBJ2-1|.|.
TGTGCCAGCAGACGCCCCCCTCACAATGAGCAGTTCTTC
CASRRPPHNEQFF
>TRBV5-8|TRBJ2-7|.|many
TGTGCCAGCAGCTTGGGGGAGAATTACGAGCAGTACTTC
CASSLGENYEQYF
>TRBV20-1|TRBJ2-1|.|few
TGCAGTGCTCCCCCTTTGGCGTCACACAATGAGCAGTTCTTC
CSAPPLASHNEQFF
>TRBV3-1|TRBJ2-4|.|.
TGTGCCAGCAGCGGGACGGTCGGTCTGGGCATTCAGTACTTC
CASSGTVGLGIQYF
>TRBV24-1|TRBJ2-3|TRBD2|many
TGTGCCACCAGTGGATCTAGCGGGAGCACAGATACGCAGTATTTT
CATSGSSGSTDTQYF
>TRBV2|TRBJ2-1|.|.
TGTGCCAGCAGTGTGCAGGACAATGAGCAGTTCTTC
CASSVQDNEQFF
>TRBV2|TRBJ1-2|.|.
TGTGCCAGCAGTGAAGGTATCGGCTACACCTTC
CASSEGIGYTF
>TRBV12-3/TRBV12-4|TRBJ2-1|.|few
TGTGCCAGCAGAGAAGCGATGCGGCAGTTCTTC
CASREAMRQFF
>TRBV5-1|TRBJ2-3|.|.
TGCGCCAGCAGCTTGAATGAGGCCTCAGTCAGGGGCACGCAGTATTTT
CASSLNEASVRGTQYF
>TRBV7-2|TRBJ1-1|.|.
TGTGCCAGCAGCTCCCAGAACCTTCAGGGGACTGAAGCTTTCTTT
CASSSQNLQGTEAFF
>TRBV2|TRBJ1-3|.|.
TGTGCCAGCAGTGAAACGGGAATTATAAACACCATATATTTT
CASSETGIINTIYF
>TRBV7-2|TRBJ2-1|TRBD2|few
TGTGCCAGCAGCTTAGTGATCGGGGAGGGCAATGAGCAGTTCTTC
CASSLVIGEGNEQFF
>TRBV20-1|TRBJ1-5|TRBD1|many
TGCAGTGCTGCCGGTGGGACAGGGGAGAATCAGCCCCAGCATTTT
CSAAGGTGENQPQHF
>TRBV29-1|TRBJ2-1|TRBD2|.
TGCAGCGTTGTACTAGCGGGAGGCGGGTATGAGCAGTTCTTC
CSVVLAGGGYEQFF
>TRBV10-1|TRBJ2-3|TRBD1|.
TGCGCCAGCAGTCGGGACAGGGGTGGATATACGCAGTATTTT
CASSRDRGGYTQYF
>TRBV20-1|TRBJ2-3|.|many
TGCAGTGCTAGAGATCAGATCCCAGCAGGCACAGATACGCAGTATTTT
CSARDQIPAGTDTQYF
>TRBV20-1|TRBJ1-1|.|many
TGCAGTGCTAGAGATTTTTTGAACACTGAAGCTTTCTTT
CSARDFLNTEAFF
>TRBV20-1|TRBJ1-2|TRBD1|.
TGCAGTGCTAGAGATCGAAGGGGGCGCCACTATGGCTACACCTTC
CSARDRRGRHYGYTF
>TRBV4-2|TRBJ2-5|.|.
TGTGCCAGCAGCCTCAATACCAAAGAAGAGACCCAGTACTTC
CASSLNTKEETQYF
>TRBV11-3|TRBJ2-5|.|.
TGTGCCAGCAGCGAAAACGGACTAAAAGAGACCCAGTACTTC
CASSENGLKETQYF
>TRBV7-9|TRBJ2-3|TRBD2|few
TGTGCCAGCAGCTTAGTCCTAGCGGGCTTAAGCACAGATACGCAGTATTTT
CASSLVLAGLSTDTQYF
>TRBV20-1|TRBJ2-7|.|.
TGCAGTGCCACAGCGCAAGGGGACTACGAGCAGTACTTC
CSATAQGDYEQYF
>TRBV20-1|TRBJ2-1|TRBD2|.
TGCAGTGCTAGTGGCGGGACTAGCGCTTCAATTTGGAATGAGCAGTTCTTC
CSASGGTSASIWNEQFF
>TRBV11-2|TRBJ1-4|.|few
TGTGCCAGCAGCCCGGCGCGGCTCGCAAAACTGTTTTTT
CASSPARLAKLFF
>TRBV29-1|TRBJ1-1|.|few
TGCAGCGCTGGAAAGGGGGGGGTAGTTGAAGCTTTCTTT
CSAGKGGVVEAFF
>TRBV29-1|TRBJ1-1|TRBD1|few
TGCAGCGTATCGGACAGGGGCGGCATGAACACTGAAGCTTTCTTT
CSVSDRGGMNTEAFF